This T cell receptor (beta chain) was documented in a study of PD-1 blockade in classical Hodgkin lymphoma. Study-wide points: There was a significant rise in CD4+ TCR diversity by C4D1, with no such rise for CD8+. Newly diagnosed patients reportedly trailed healthy donors in baseline TCR diversity.

Some clones are missing from TCRdb's copy, which holds only in-frame ones; the method was immunoSEQ multiplex PCR. The table records roughly 140,000 clones, approximately 72% of them present only once. The CDR3 sequence is 14 residues long. The ends lost 1 base at V and 8 bases at J; junction bases unmatched: 5. From germline, CDR1 is SNHLY and CDR2 FYNNEI. Turning to this clone: Its antigen is not identified.

Following autologous stem cell transplantation, relapse occurred in every patient, and exposure to brentuximab vedotin varied. The input for sequencing was peripheral blood mononuclear cells (PBMCs), taken before the second cycle of nivolumab. This sequence originates from a human donor with classical Hodgkin lymphoma. This chain connects TRBV2 to TRBJ1-3; TRBD1 matches at 7 bases. In DNA, the CDR3 is TGTGCCAGCAGTGAAGACAGGGGAGTGTACACCATATATTTT. Its protein product is CASSEDRGVYTIYF.